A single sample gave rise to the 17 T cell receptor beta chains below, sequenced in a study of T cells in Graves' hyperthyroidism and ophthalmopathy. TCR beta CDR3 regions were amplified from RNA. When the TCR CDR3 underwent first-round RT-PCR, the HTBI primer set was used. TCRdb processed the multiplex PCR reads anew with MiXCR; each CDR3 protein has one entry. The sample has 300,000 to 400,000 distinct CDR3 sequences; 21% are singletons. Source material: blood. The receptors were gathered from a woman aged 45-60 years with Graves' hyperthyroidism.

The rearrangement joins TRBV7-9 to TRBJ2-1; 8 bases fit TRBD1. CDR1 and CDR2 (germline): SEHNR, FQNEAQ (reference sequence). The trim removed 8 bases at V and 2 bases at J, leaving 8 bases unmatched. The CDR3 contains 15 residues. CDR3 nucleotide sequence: TGTGCCAGCCATAGACAGGGGACCCCCTACAATGAGCAGTTCTTC. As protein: CASHRQGTPYNEQFF.

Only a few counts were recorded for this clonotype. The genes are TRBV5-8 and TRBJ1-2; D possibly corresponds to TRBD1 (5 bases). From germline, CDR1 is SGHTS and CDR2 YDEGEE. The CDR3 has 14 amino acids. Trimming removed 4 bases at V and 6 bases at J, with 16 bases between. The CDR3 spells CASSRGTRPHGYTF. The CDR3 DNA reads TGTGCCAGCAGCCGTGGGACGCGGCCCCATGGCTACACCTTC.

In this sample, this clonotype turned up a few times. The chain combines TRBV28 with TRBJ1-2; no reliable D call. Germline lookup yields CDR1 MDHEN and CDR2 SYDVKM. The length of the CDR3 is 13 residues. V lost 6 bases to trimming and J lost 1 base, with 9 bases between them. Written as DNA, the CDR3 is TGTGCCAGCAGCTACCGGGGTAACTATGGCTACACCTTC. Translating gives CASSYRGNYGYTF.

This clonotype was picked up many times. The CDR3 nucleotides are TGCAGTGCCCGGATTGTAGCGGGGGTCCGCACAGATACGCAGTATTTT. It encodes CSARIVAGVRTDTQYF. The rearrangement uses TRBV20-1 and TRBJ2-3; 9 bases fit TRBD2. The junction had 11 bases not matched to a gene; V was cut back by 6 bases and J by 1 base. CDR3 size: 16 residues. CDR1 is DFQATT and CDR2 is SNEGSKA in the germline V gene (reference sequence).

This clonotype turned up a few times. The CDR3 sequence is CSGHRPERSTDTQYF. CDR3 bases: TGCAGTGGACATCGCCCGGAGAGGAGCACAGATACGCAGTATTTT. The chain combines TRBV20-1 with TRBJ2-3; D gene unclear. The CDR3 is made up of 15 amino acids. V gave up 7 bases and J gave up 0 bases, with 17 bases separating them. The germline V gene encodes CDR1 DFQATT and CDR2 SNEGSKA (reference sequence).

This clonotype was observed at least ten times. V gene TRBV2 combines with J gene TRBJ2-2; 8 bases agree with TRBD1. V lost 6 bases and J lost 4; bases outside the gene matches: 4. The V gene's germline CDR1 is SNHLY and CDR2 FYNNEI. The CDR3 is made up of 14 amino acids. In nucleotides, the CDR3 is TGTGCCAGCAGGCCGACAGGGGTCACCGGGGAGCTGTTTTTT. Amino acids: CASRPTGVTGELFF.

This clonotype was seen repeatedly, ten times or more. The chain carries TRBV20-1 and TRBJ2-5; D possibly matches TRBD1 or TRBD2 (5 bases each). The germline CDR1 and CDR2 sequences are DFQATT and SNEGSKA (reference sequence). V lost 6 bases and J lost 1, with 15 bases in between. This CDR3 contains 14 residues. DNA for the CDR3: TGCAGTGCCCGAGAGGGGCTACGCCAAGAGACCCAGTACTTC. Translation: CSAREGLRQETQYF.

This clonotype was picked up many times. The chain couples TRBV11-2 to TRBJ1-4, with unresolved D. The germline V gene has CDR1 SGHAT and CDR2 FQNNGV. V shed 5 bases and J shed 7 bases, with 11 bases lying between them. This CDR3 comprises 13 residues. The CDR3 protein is CASSLTDGEKLFF. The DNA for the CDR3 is TGTGCCAGCAGCCTAACAGACGGTGAAAAACTGTTTTTT.

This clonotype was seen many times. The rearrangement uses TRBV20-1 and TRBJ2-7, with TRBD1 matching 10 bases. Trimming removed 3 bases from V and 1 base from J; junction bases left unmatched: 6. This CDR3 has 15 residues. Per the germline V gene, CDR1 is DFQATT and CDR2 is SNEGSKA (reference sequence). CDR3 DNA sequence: TGCAGTGCTAGGACCGGGACAGGGGTTTCCTACGAGCAGTACTTC. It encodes CSARTGTGVSYEQYF.

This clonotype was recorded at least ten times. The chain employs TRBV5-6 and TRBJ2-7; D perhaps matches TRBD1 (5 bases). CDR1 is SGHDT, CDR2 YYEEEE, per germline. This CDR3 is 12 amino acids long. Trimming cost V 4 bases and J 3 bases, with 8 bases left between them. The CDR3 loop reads CASSQTDYEQYF. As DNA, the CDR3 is TGTGCCAGCAGCCAGACAGACTACGAGCAGTACTTC. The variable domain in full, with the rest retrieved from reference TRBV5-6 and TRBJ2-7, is DAGVTQSPTHLIKTRGQQVTLRCSPKSGHDTVSWYQQALGQGPQFIFQYYEEEERQRGNFPDRFSGHQFPNYSSELNVNALLLGDSALYLCASSQTDYEQYFGPGTRLTVT.

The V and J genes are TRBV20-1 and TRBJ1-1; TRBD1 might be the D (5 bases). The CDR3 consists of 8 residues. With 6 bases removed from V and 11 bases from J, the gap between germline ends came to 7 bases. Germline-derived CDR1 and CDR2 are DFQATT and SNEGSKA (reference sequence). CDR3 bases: TGCAGTGCATGGGGGGCTTTCTTT. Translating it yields CSAWGAFF.

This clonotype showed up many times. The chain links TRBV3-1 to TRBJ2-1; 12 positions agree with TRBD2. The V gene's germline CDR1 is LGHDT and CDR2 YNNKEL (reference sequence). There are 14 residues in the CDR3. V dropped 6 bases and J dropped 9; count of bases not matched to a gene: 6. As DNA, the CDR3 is TGTGCCAGCAGGGGACTAGCGGGTAGCATTGAGCAGTTCTTC. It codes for CASRGLAGSIEQFF.

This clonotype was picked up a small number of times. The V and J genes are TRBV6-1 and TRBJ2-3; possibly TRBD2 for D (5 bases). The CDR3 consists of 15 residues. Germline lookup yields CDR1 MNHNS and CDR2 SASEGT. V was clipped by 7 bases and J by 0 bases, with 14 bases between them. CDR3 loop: CASNVYGKSTDTQYF. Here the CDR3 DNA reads TGTGCCAGCAATGTCTACGGGAAAAGCACAGATACGCAGTATTTT.

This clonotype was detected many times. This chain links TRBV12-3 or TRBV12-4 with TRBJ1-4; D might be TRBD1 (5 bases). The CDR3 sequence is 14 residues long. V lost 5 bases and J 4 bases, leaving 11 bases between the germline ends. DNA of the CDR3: TGTGCCAGCAGTCTCGGACAAGTTAATGAAAAACTGTTTTTT. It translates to CASSLGQVNEKLFF.

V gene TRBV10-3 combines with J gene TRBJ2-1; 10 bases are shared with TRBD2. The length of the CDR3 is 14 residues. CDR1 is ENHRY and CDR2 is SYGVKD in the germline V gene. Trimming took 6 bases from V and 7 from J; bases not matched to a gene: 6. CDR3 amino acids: CAIRPAGGANEQFF. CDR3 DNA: TGTGCCATCAGGCCAGCGGGGGGGGCGAATGAGCAGTTCTTC.

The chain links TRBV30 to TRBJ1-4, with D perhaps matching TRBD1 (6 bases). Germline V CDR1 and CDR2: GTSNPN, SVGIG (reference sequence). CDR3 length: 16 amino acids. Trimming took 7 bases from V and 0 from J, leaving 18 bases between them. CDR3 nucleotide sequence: TGTGCCTACGACTCCCTGGGGGCCGCAACTAATGAAAAACTGTTTTTT. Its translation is CAYDSLGAATNEKLFF.

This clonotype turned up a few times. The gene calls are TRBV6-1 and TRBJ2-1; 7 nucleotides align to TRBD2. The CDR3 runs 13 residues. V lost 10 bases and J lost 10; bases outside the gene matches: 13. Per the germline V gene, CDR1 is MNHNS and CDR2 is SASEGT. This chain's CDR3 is CANSEGGPGEQFF. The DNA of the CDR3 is TGTGCCAATTCGGAGGGAGGGCCCGGGGAGCAGTTCTTC.